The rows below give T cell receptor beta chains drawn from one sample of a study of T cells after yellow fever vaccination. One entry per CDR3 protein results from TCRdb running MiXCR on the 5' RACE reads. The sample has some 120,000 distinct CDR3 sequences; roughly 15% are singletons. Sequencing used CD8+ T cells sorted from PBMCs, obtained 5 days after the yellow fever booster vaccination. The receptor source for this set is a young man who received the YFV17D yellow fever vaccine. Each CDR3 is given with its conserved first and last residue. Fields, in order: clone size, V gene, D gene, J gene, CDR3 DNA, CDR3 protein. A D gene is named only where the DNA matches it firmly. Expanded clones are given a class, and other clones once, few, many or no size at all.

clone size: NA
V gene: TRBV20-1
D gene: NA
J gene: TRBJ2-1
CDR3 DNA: TGCAGTGCTAGAGATATGGAGTCCTACAATGAGCAGTTCTTC
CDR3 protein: CSARDMESYNEQFF

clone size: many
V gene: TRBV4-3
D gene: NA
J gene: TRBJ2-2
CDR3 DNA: TGCGCCAGCAGCCCACGACCAGTACAGTCCGGGGAGCTGTTTTTT
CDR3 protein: CASSPRPVQSGELFF

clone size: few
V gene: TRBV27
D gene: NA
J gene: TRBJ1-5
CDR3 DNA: TGTGCCAGCAGTTTAATGGGGCGGCCTAATCAGCCCCAGCATTTT
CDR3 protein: CASSLMGRPNQPQHF

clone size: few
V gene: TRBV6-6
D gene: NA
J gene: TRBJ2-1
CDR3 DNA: TGTGCCAGCAGTTACTCGGGTCACCCCGGGCGCTACAATGAGCAGTTCTTC
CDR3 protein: CASSYSGHPGRYNEQFF

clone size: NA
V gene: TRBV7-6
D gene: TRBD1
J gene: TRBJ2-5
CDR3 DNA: TGTGCCAGCAGCTCCCAACCCTCGACAGGGTATAAGGAGACCCAGTACTTC
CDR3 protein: CASSSQPSTGYKETQYF

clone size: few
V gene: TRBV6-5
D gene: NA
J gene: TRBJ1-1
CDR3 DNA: TGTGCCAGCAGTTACTCTTGGGACAACACTGAAGCTTTCTTT
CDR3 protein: CASSYSWDNTEAFF

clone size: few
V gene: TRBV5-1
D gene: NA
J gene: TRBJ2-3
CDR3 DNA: TGCGCCAGCAGCTTGGAAGCTCGGATTAGCACAGATACGCAGTATTTT
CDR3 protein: CASSLEARISTDTQYF

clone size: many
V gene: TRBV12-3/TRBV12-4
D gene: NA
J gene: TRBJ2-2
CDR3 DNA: TGTGCCAGCAGTTTCGGCCAGGAGAACACCGGGGAGCTGTTTTTT
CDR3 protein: CASSFGQENTGELFF

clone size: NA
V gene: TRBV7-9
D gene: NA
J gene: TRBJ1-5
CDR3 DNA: TGTGCCAGCAGAGGTGAGGGAAATCAGCCCCAGCATTTT
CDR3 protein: CASRGEGNQPQHF

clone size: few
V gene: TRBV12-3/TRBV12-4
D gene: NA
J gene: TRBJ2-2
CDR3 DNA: TGTGCCAGCAGTTTAACGGGGCCGGCCGGGGAGCTGTTTTTT
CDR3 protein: CASSLTGPAGELFF

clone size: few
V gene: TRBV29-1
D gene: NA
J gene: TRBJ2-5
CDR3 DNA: TGCAGCGTTGAAGAGGCAGGGGACGTTCAAGAGACCCAGTACTTC
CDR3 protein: CSVEEAGDVQETQYF

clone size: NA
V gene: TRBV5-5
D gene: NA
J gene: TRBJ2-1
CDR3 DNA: TGTGCCAGCAGATACCGGGGTTTGGTCAATGAGCAGTTCTTC
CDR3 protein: CASRYRGLVNEQFF

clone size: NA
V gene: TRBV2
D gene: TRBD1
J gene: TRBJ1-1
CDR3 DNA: TGTGCCAGCACAGACGACAGGGCGGAAGCTTTCTTT
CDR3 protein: CASTDDRAEAFF

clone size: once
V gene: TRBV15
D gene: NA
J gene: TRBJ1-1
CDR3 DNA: TGTGCCACCAGCAGAGGGGGGGAAGCTTTCTTT
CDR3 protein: CATSRGGEAFF

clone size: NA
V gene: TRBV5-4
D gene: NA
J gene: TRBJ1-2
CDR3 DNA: TGTGCCAGCAGCGATGCCCCGGGAGTAACTAACTATGGCTACACCTTC
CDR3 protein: CASSDAPGVTNYGYTF

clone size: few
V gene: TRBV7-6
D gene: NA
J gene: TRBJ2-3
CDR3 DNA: TGTGCCAGCAGCTTAGCAATTCCAGATACGCAGTATTTT
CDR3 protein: CASSLAIPDTQYF

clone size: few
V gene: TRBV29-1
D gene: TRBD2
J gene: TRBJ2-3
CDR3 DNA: TGCAGCGTTGAGGGAACTGGGACTAGCGAAGATACGCAGTATTTT
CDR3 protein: CSVEGTGTSEDTQYF

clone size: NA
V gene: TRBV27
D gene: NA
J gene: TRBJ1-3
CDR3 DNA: TGTGCCAGCAGTGCAGGGTTAGGAAACACCATATATTTT
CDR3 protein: CASSAGLGNTIYF